This T cell receptor (beta chain) came from a study of response to subunit inactivated influenza vaccine. General study findings and limits: After each seasonal influenza vaccination, few new T cells are recruited, the authors suggested.

TCRdb re-derived calls from the RT-PCR reads in MiXCR, one entry per CDR3 protein. In the table there are fewer than 700,000 distinct CDR3 sequences, 10% to 15% of which are singletons. On this clonotype itself: No antigen is known for it. An end of the junction does not agree with germline; a read error may underlie this.

CDR1 is DFQATT and CDR2 is SNEGSKA in the germline V gene (reference sequence). This CDR3 has 16 residues. The starting material was PBMCs from blood, obtained 45 days after vaccination. The TCR comes from a man over 45 who received an inactivated influenza vaccine. The chain uses TRBV20-1 and TRBJ2-3, with a possible D match to TRBD2 (6 bases). CDR3: CCALPPWGVSTDTQYF. In DNA, the CDR3 is TGCTGTGCTCTCCCTCCATGGGGGGTTAGCACAGATACGCAGTATTTT.